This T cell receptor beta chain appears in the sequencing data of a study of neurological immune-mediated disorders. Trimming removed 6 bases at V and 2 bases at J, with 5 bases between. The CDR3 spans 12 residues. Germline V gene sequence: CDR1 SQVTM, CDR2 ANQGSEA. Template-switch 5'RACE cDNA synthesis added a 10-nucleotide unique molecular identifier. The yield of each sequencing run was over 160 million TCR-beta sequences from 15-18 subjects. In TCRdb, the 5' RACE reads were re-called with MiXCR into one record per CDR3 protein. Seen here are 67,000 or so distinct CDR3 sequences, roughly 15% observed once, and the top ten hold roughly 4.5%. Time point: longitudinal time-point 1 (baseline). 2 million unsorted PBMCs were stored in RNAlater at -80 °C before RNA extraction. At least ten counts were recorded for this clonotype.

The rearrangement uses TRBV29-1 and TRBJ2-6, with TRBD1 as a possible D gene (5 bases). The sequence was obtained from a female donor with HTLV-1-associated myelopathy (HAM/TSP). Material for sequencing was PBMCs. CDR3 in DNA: TGCAGCGTCAGGGCTGGGGCCAACGTCCTGACTTTC. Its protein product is CSVRAGANVLTF.